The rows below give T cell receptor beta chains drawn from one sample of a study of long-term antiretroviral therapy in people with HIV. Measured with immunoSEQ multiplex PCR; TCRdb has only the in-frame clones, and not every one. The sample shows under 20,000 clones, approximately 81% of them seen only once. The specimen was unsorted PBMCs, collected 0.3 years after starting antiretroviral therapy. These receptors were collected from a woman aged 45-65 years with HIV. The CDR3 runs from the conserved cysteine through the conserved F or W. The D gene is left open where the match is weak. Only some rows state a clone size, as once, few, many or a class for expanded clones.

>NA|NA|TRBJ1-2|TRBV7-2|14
CASSVGTGYYGYTF
TGTGCCAGCAGCGTTGGGACGGGATATTATGGCTACACCTTC
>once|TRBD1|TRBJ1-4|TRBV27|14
CASSQDRNNEKLFF
TGTGCCAGCAGTCAGGACAGGAACAATGAAAAACTGTTTTTT
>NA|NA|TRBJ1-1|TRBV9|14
CASSVVGLNTEAFF
TGTGCCAGCAGCGTAGTGGGGCTTAACACTGAAGCTTTCTTT
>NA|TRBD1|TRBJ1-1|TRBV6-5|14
CASSSGQGDTEAFF
TGTGCCAGCAGTTCAGGGCAGGGGGATACTGAAGCTTTCTTT
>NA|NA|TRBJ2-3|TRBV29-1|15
CSGAGGAGHTDTQYF
TGCAGCGGTGCTGGTGGGGCAGGCCACACAGATACGCAGTATTTT
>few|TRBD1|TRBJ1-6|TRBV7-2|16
CASSSQGQGYNSPLHF
TGTGCCAGCAGCTCTCAGGGACAGGGATATAATTCACCCCTCCACTTT
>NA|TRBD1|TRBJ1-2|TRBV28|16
CASSLTGGFLRDGYTF
TGTGCCAGCAGTTTAACAGGGGGCTTTTTAAGAGACGGCTACACCTTC
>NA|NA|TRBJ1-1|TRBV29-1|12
CSGGPRNTEAFF
TGCAGCGGGGGACCGAGAAACACTGAAGCTTTCTTT
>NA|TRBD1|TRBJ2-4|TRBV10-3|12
CAIGQGSDIQYF
TGTGCCATCGGACAGGGGTCGGACATTCAGTACTTC
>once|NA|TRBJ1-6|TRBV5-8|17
CASSPPLKDSYNSPLHF
TGTGCCAGCAGCCCCCCTCTTAAGGACTCCTATAATTCACCCCTCCACTTT
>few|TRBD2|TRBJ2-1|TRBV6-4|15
CASSEMSGVNNEQFF
TGTGCCAGCAGTGAGATGAGCGGGGTGAACAATGAGCAGTTCTTC
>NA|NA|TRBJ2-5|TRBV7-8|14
CASREAASQETQYF
TGTGCCAGCCGAGAGGCTGCCAGTCAAGAGACCCAGTACTTC
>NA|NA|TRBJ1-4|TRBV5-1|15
CASSLGSAGNEKLFF
TGCGCCAGCAGCTTGGGGTCGGCGGGTAATGAAAAACTGTTTTTT
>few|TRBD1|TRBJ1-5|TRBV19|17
CASIEFTGGMSNQPQHF
TGTGCCAGTATTGAATTTACAGGGGGCATGAGCAATCAGCCCCAGCATTTT
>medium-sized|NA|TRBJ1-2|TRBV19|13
CASSPGRVYGYTF
TGTGCCAGTAGTCCTGGCAGGGTCTATGGCTACACCTTC
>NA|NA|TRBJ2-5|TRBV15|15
CATSRDPTIQETQYF
TGTGCCACCAGCAGAGATCCTACAATCCAAGAGACCCAGTACTTC
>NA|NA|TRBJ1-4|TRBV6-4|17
CASDEILRDSDREKLFF
TGTGCCAGCGACGAAATACTAAGGGACTCAGATAGGGAAAAACTGTTTTTT
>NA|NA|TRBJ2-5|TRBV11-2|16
CASSFSPLQGGETQYF
TGTGCCAGCAGCTTCTCCCCGTTACAGGGCGGAGAGACCCAGTACTTC
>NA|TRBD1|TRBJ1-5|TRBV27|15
CASSPQDRGHQPQHF
TGTGCCAGCAGTCCCCAGGACAGGGGACATCAGCCCCAGCATTTT
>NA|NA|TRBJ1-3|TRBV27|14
CASRTGLSGNTIYF
TGTGCCAGCAGGACAGGCCTCTCTGGAAACACCATATATTTT
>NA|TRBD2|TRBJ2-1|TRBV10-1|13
CASGKTSPNEQFF
TGCGCCAGCGGAAAGACTAGCCCTAATGAGCAGTTCTTC
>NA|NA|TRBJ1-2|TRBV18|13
CASSPRGEDGYTF
TGTGCCAGCTCACCAAGAGGGGAGGATGGCTACACCTTC
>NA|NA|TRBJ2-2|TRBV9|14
CASSVLPGVGELFF
TGTGCCAGCAGCGTACTCCCCGGCGTCGGGGAGCTGTTTTTT
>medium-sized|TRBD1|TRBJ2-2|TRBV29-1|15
CSVEDRGLGTGELFF
TGCAGCGTTGAAGACAGGGGGCTGGGCACCGGGGAGCTGTTTTTT
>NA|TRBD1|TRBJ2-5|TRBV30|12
CAWNRGQETQYF
TGTGCCTGGAACAGGGGCCAAGAGACCCAGTACTTC
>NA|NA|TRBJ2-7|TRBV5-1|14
CASSHPDRQYEQYF
TGCGCCAGCAGCCATCCGGACAGACAATACGAGCAGTACTTC
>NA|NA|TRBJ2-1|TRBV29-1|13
CSVVFSSYNEQFF
TGCAGCGTTGTATTCTCGTCCTACAATGAGCAGTTCTTC
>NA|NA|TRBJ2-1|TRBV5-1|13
CASSLVRDDEQFF
TGCGCCAGCAGCTTGGTAAGGGATGATGAGCAGTTCTTC
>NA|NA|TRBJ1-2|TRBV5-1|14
CASSLERGGVGYTF
TGCGCCAGCAGCTTGGAGCGGGGGGGCGTTGGCTACACCTTC
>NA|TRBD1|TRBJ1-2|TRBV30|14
CAWSPGQFNYGYTF
TGTGCCTGGAGCCCGGGACAGTTTAACTATGGCTACACCTTC
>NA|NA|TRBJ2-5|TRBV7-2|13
CASSLRGQETQYF
TGTGCCAGCAGCCTCAGGGGTCAAGAGACCCAGTACTTC
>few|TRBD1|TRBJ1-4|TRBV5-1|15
CASSDSGQTNEKLFF
TGCGCCAGCAGCGACTCGGGACAGACTAATGAAAAACTGTTTTTT
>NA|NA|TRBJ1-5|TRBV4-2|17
CASSQDVQVHSNQPQHF
TGTGCCAGCAGCCAAGATGTCCAGGTCCATAGCAATCAGCCCCAGCATTTT
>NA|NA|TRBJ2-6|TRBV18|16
CASSPPGGPGANVLTF
TGTGCCAGCTCACCACCGGGGGGGCCTGGGGCCAACGTCCTGACTTTC
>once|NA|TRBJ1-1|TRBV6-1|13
CASSVRMNTEAFF
TGTGCCAGCAGTGTAAGGATGAACACTGAAGCTTTCTTT
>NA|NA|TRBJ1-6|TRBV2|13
CASSGIQNSPLHF
TGTGCCAGTTCCGGGATTCAAAATTCACCCCTCCACTTT
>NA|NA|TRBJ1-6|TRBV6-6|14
CASMGDAYNSPLHF
TGTGCCAGCATGGGGGACGCCTATAATTCACCCCTCCACTTT
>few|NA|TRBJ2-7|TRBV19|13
CASSPDRRDEQYF
TGTGCCAGTAGTCCGGATCGGAGGGACGAGCAGTACTTC
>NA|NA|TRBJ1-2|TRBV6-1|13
CASSDWADLRYTF
TGTGCCAGCAGTGATTGGGCCGACCTACGCTACACCTTC
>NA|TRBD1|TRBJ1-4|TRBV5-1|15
CASSPSGQANEKLFF
TGCGCCAGCAGCCCCTCGGGACAGGCTAATGAAAAACTGTTTTTT
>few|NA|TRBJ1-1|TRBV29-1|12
CSVTGPPDEAFF
TGCAGCGTTACAGGGCCCCCGGATGAAGCTTTCTTT
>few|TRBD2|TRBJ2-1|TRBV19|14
CASSISGLDNEQFF
TGTGCCAGTAGTATAAGTGGACTAGACAATGAGCAGTTCTTC
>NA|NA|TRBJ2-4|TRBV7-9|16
CASSLEIGRPKNIQYF
TGTGCCAGCAGCTTAGAGATAGGGAGGCCCAAAAACATTCAGTACTTC
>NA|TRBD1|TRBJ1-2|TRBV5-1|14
CASSRDRHSYGYTF
TGCGCCAGCAGCCGGGACAGGCACTCCTATGGCTACACCTTC
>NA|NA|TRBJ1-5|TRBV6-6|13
CASSYSSGQPQHF
TGTGCCAGCAGTTACTCGTCAGGTCAGCCCCAGCATTTT
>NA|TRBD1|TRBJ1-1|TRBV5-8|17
CASSSRGGGILNTEAFF
TGTGCCAGCAGCTCTCGAGGAGGGGGCATCTTGAACACTGAAGCTTTCTTT